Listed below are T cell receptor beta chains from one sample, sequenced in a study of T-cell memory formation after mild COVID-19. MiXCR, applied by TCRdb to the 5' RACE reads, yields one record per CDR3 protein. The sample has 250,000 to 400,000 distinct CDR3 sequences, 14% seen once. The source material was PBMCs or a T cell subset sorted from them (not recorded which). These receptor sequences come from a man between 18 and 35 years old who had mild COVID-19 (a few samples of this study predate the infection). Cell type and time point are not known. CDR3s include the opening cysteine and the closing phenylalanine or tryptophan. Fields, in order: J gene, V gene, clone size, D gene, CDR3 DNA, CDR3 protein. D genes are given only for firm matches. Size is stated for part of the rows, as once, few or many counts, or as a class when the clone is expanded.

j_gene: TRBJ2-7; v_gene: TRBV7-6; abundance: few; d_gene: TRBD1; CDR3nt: TGTGCCAGCAGCCTACTCAGGGACAGCTCCTACGAGCAGTACTTC; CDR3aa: CASSLLRDSSYEQYF
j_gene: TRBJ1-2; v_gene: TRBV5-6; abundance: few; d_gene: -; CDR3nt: TGTGCCAGCAGCTTGGCGGGAGGGCGTAACTATGGCTACACCTTC; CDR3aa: CASSLAGGRNYGYTF
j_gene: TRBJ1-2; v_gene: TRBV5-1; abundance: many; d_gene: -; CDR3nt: TGCGCCAGCAGCTTCACAGAGGACTATGGCTACACCTTC; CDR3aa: CASSFTEDYGYTF
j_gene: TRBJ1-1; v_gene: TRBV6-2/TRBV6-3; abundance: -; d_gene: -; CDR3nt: TGTGCCAGCAGTGGGACTGGAAATGAAGCTTTCTTT; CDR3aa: CASSGTGNEAFF
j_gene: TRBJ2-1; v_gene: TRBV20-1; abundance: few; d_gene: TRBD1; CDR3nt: TGCAGTGCTAGAGATCAGGGGGCGAGCTCCTACAATGAGCAGTTCTTC; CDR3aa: CSARDQGASSYNEQFF
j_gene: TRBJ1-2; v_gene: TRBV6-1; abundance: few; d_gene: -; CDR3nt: TGTGCCAGCAGTGAACAGGGGAAGGGGTTAAACTATGGCTACACCTTC; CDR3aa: CASSEQGKGLNYGYTF
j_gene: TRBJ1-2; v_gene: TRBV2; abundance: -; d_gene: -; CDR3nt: TGTGCCAGCAGTCCCCTTGGTGGGACCAAAGCTAACTATGGCTACACCTTC; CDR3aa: CASSPLGGTKANYGYTF
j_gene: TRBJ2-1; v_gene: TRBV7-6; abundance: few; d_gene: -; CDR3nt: TGTGCCAGCAGCCGGAGTTTGTTAGGTGAGCAGTTCTTC; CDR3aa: CASSRSLLGEQFF
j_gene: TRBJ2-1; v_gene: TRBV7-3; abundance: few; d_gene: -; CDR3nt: TGTGCCAGCAGCTCGAACGGTGAGCAGTTCTTC; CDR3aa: CASSSNGEQFF
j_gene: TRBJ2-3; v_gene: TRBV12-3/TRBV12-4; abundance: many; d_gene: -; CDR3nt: TGTGCCAGCGGACGGGTCTTTGGGCCTACAGATACGCAGTATTTT; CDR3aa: CASGRVFGPTDTQYF
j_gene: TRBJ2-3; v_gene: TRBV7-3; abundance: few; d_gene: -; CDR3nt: TGTGCCAGCAGCTTAATATCTGGGTCTGGCACAGATACGCAGTATTTT; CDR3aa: CASSLISGSGTDTQYF